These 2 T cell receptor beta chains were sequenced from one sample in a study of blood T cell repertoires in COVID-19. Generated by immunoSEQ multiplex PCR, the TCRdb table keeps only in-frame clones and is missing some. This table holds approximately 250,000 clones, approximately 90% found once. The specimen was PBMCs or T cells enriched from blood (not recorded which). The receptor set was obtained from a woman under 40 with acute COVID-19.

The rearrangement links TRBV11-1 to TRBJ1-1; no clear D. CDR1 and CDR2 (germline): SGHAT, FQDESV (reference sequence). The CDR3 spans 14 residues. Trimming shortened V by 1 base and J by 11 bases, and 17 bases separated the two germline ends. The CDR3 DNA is TGTGCCAGCAGCTTAGACCTACTACTAGGAGGTGCTTTCTTT. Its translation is CASSLDLLLGGAFF.

The CDR3 sequence is CASSDRDPGLNEQFF. The CDR3 DNA follows: TGTGCCAGCAGTGATCGGGATCCCGGCTTGAATGAGCAGTTCTTC. J is TRBJ2-1 and V is TRBV25-1; a weak D match, TRBD2 (5 bases). The ends were cut back, 3 bases at V and 7 bases at J, with 16 bases in the middle. CDR1 and CDR2 from the germline V gene are MGHDK and SYGVNS. The CDR3 has 15 amino acids.